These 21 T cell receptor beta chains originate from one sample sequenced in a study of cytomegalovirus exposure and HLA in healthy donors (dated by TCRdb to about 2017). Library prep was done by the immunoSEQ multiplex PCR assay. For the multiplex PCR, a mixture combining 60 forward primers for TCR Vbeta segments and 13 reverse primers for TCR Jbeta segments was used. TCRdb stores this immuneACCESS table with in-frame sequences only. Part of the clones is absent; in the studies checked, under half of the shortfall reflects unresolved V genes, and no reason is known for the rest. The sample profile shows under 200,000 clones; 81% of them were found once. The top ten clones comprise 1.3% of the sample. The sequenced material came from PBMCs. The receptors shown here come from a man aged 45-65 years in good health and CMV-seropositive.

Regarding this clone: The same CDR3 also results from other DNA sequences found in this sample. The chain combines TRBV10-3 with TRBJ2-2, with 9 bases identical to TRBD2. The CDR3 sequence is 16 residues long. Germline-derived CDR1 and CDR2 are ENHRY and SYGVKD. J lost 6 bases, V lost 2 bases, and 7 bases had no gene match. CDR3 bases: TGTGCCATCAGTGAGCACGGTTTAGCGGGGGCCGGGGAGCTGTTTTTT. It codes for CAISEHGLAGAGELFF.

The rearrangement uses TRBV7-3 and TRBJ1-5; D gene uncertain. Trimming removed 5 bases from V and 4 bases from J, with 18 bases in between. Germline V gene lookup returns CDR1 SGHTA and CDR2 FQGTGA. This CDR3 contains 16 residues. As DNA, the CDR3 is TGTGCCAGCAGCCACTTCTGCTGTAAATGGAATCAGCCCCAGCATTTT. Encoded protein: CASSHFCCKWNQPQHF.

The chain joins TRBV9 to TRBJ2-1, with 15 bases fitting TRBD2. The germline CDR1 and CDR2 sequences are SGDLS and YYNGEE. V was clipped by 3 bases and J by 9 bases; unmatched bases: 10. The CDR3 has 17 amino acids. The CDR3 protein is CASSGPGTSGGRGEQFF. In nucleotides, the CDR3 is TGTGCCAGCAGCGGGCCCGGGACTAGCGGGGGGAGGGGTGAGCAGTTCTTC.

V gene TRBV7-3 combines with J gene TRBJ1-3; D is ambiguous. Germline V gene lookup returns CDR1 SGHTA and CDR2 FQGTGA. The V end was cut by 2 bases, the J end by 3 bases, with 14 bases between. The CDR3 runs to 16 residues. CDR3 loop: CASSLAGPGIGNTIYF. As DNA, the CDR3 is TGTGCCAGCAGCTTAGCCGGACCGGGGATTGGAAACACCATATATTTT.

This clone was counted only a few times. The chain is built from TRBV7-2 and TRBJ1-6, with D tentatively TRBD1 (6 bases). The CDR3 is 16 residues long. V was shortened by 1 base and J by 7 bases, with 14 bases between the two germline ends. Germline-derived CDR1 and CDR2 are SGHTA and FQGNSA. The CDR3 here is CASSLGRGGRNSPLHF. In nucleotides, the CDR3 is TGTGCCAGCAGCTTAGGAAGGGGGGGGAGGAATTCACCCCTCCACTTT.

The CDR3 bases are TGCGCCAGCAGGGAAGAGGGACAAGGGGAAGAGACCCAGTACTTC. Translated: CASREEGQGEETQYF. The chain recombines TRBV5-1 with TRBJ2-5, with D possibly matching TRBD1 (6 bases). The CDR3 is made up of 15 amino acids. V was shortened by 5 bases and J by 3 bases, with 17 bases between the two germline ends. The V gene's germline CDR1 is SGHRS and CDR2 YFSETQ.

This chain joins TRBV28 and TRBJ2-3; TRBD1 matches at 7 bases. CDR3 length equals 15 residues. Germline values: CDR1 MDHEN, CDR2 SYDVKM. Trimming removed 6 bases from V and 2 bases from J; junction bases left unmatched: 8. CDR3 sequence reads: CASSPGDRTTDTQYF. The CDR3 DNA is TGTGCCAGCAGCCCCGGGGACAGAACCACAGATACGCAGTATTTT.

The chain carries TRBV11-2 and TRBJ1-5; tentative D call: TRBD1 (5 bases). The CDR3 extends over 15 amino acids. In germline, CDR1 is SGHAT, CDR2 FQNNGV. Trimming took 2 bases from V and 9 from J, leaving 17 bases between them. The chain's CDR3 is CASSLSAGGVGPQHF. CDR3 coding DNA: TGTGCCAGCAGCTTATCCGCCGGGGGGGTAGGGCCCCAGCATTTT. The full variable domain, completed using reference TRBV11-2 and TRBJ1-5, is EAGVAQSPRYKIIEKRQSVAFWCNPISGHATLYWYQQILGQGPKLLIQFQNNGVVDDSQLPKDRFSAERLKGVDSTLKIQPAKLEDSAVYLCASSLSAGGVGPQHFGDGTRLSIL.

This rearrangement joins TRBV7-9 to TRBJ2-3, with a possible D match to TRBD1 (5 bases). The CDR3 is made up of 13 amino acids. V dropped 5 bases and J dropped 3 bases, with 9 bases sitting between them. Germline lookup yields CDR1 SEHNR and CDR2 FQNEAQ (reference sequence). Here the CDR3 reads CASSLRQTDTQYF. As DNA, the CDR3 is TGTGCCAGCAGCCTGAGACAGACAGATACGCAGTATTTT.

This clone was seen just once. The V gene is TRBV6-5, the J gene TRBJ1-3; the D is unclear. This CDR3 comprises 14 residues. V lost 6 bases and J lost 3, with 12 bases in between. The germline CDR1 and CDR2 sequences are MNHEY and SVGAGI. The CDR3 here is CASSSGRVGNTIYF. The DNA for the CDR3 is TGTGCCAGCAGCTCGGGTCGGGTTGGAAACACCATATATTTT.

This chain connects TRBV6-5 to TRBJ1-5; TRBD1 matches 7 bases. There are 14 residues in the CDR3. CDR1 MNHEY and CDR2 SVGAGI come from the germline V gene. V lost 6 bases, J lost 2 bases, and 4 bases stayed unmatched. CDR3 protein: CASRDTGGNQPQHF. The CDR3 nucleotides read TGTGCCAGCAGAGATACAGGGGGCAATCAGCCCCAGCATTTT.

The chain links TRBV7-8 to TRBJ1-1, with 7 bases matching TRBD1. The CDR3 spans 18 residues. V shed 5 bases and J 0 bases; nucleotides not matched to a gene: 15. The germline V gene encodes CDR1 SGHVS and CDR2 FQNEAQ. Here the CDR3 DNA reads TGTGCCAGCAGCACAGGGACAGCGCCTCACTCCATGAACACTGAAGCTTTCTTT. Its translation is CASSTGTAPHSMNTEAFF.

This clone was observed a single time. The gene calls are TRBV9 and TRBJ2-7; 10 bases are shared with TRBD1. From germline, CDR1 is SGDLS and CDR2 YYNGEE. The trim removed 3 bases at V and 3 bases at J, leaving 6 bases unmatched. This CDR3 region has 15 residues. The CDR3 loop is CASSEGDRGLYEQYF. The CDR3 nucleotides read TGTGCCAGCAGCGAGGGGGACAGGGGCCTCTACGAGCAGTACTTC.

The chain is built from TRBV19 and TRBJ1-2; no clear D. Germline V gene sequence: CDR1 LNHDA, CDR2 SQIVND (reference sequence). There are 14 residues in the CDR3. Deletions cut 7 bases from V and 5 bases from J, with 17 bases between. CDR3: CASTKSRVGYGYTF. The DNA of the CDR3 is TGTGCCAGTACGAAATCCCGGGTCGGATATGGCTACACCTTC.

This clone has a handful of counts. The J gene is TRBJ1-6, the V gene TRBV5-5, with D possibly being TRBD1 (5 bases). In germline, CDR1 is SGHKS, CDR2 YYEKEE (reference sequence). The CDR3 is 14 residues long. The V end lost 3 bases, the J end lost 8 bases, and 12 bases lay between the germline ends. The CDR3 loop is CASSWTGGDSPLHF. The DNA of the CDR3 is TGTGCCAGCAGCTGGACCGGGGGGGATTCACCCCTCCACTTT.

CDR3 in amino acids: CASSSPVETGDNEQFF. The DNA of the CDR3 is TGTGCCAGCAGCTCCCCAGTAGAGACAGGGGACAATGAGCAGTTCTTC. J is TRBJ2-1 and V is TRBV11-3, with 8 bases that match TRBD1. The germline CDR1 and CDR2 sequences are SGHNT and YENEEA. The trim removed 4 bases at V and 5 bases at J, leaving 10 bases unmatched. The CDR3 runs to 16 residues. Supplemented by reference TRBV11-3 and TRBJ2-1, the full variable domain reads EAGVVQSPRYKIIEKKQPVAFWCNPISGHNTLYWYLQNLGQGPELLIRYENEEAVDDSQLPKDRFSAERLKGVDSTLKIQPAELGDSAVYLCASSSPVETGDNEQFFGPGTRLTVL.

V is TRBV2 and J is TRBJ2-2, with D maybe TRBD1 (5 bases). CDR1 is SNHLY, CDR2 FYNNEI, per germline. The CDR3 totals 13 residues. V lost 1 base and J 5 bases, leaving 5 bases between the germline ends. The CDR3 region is CASSEEGTGELFF. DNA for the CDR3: TGTGCCAGCAGTGAAGAGGGGACCGGGGAGCTGTTTTTT.

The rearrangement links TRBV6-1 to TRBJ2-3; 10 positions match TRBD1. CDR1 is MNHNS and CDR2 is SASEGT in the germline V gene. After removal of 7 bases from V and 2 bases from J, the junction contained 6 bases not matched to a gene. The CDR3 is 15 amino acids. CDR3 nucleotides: TGTGCCAGCACTAGGACAGGGGGAACCACAGATACGCAGTATTTT. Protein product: CASTRTGGTTDTQYF.

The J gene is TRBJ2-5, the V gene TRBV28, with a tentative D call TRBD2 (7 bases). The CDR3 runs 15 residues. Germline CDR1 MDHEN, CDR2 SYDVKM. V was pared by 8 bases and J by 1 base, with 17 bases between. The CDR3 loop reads CASASPRGAQETQYF. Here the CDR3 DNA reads TGTGCCAGCGCCTCCCCTCGGGGGGCCCAAGAGACCCAGTACTTC.

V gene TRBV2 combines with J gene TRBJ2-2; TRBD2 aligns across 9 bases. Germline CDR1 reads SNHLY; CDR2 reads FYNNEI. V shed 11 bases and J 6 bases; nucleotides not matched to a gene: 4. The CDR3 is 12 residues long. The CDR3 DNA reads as TGTGCCGGCGGGGGGGCGGCCGGGGAGCTGTTTTTT. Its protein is CAGGGAAGELFF.

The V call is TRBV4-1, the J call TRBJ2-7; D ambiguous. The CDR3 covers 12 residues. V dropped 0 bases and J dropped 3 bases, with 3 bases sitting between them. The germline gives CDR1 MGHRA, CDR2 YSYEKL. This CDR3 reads CASSQDYYEQYF. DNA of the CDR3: TGCGCCAGCAGCCAAGATTACTACGAGCAGTACTTC.